There are many counts of the clone carrying this T cell receptor (beta chain). Each CDR3 protein is one row after TCRdb ran MiXCR on the 5' RACE reads. This sample yields around 280,000 distinct CDR3 sequences, of which more than 6.5% are seen a single time; approximately 2.1% belongs to the top ten. Deletions cut 4 bases from V and 2 bases from J, with 11 bases between. This CDR3 comprises 14 residues. These data originate in a study of identical twins. The same data also contributed to another study, on yellow fever vaccine responses in identical twins.

This chain joins TRBV12-3 or TRBV12-4 and TRBJ1-1; possible D gene TRBD1, 5 bases. This sequence originates from a young woman in good health. Sequencing was performed on memory (CD45RO+) T cells sorted from blood. The CDR3 bases are TGTGCCAGCAGTTCAGACAGACAAAACACTGAAGCTTTCTTT. Residues: CASSSDRQNTEAFF.